This T cell receptor (beta chain) originates from a study of T-cell memory formation after mild COVID-19. TCRdb ran MiXCR on the 5' RACE reads and lists one entry per CDR3 protein. Among 350,000 to 500,000 distinct CDR3 sequences listed, more than 20% were seen once. In its sample, this clonotype was seen a few times. The CDR3 length is 12 residues. Looked up from germline, CDR1 is MGHRA and CDR2 is YSYEKL. V was shortened by 1 base and J by 7 bases, with 5 bases between the two germline ends. Sequenced material: PBMCs or a T cell subset sorted from them (not recorded which). This rearrangement joins TRBV4-1 to TRBJ1-5; D not resolved. This sequence was found in an adult woman who had mild COVID-19 (a few samples of this study predate the infection). Cell type and time point are not known. Here the CDR3 DNA reads TGCGCCAGCAGCCAAGTCGGCCAGCCCCAGCATTTT. Translation: CASSQVGQPQHF.